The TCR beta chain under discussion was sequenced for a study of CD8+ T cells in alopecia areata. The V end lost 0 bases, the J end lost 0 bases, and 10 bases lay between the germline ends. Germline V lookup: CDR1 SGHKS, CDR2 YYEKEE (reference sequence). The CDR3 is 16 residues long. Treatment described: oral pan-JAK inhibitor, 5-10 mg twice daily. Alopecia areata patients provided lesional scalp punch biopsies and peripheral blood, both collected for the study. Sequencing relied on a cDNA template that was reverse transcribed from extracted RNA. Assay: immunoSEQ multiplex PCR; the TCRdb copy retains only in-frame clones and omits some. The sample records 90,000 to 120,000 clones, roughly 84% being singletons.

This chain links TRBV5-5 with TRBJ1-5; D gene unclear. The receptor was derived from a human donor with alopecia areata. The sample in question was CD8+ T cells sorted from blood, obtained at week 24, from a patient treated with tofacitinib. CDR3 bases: TGTGCCAGCAGCTTGGAGGCAACGACTAGCAATCAGCCCCAGCATTTT. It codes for CASSLEATTSNQPQHF.